This T cell receptor (beta chain) was sequenced in a study of regulatory T cells in long-lasting Graves disease. Germline-derived CDR1 and CDR2 are SGHRS and YFSETQ. The CDR3 loop spans 15 amino acids. Building of the TCR beta libraries involved iRepertoire HTBI primers and Arm-PCR of CDR3 regions. Per the authors' pipeline: Across all samples, under 65 TRBV segments and 15 or so TRBJ segments were identified. A single record per CDR3 protein comes from TCRdb applying MiXCR to the multiplex PCR reads. Here the V and J calls rest on TCRdb's processing, not on the authors' analysis. The sample has about 200,000 distinct CDR3 sequences, 15% to 20% seen once. General study findings and limits: Persistent patients shared more public clonotypes (2,741) than new patients (just under 1,000). Persistent cases favored TRBV28, TRBJ1-2 and TRBJ2-5.

In its sample, this clonotype was seen a few times. Its antigen is undetermined. The junction departs from germline at one end; a sequencing error may be responsible. Indicated time point: newly diagnosed GD, antithyroid drugs for less than 3 months. The TCR library was prepared using RNA isolated from PBMCs. The chain is built from TRBV5-1 and TRBJ2-7, with 9 nucleotides matching TRBD2. The TCR sequence derives from a female donor with Graves disease. Sequenced material: peripheral blood mononuclear cells (PBMCs), taken at new diagnosis, from a patient treated with antithyroid drugs. This chain's CDR3 is CASGLLAGSSYEQYF. In nucleotides, the CDR3 is TGCGCCAGCGGCTTGCTAGCGGGAAGCTCCTACGAGCAGTACTTC.